Listed below are T cell receptor beta chains from one sample, sequenced in a study of cytomegalovirus exposure and HLA in healthy donors. The data were produced by immunoSEQ multiplex PCR, yet TCRdb's version contains in-frame clones alone and is incomplete. The sample contains 140,000 to 150,000 clones, approximately 78% of which appear only once. Sequencing used PBMCs. The receptors come from a female donor in good health and CMV-seronegative. Each CDR3 is given with its conserved first and last residue. D genes are given only for firm matches. Part of the rows lack a size; the others show once, few, many or a class for expanded clones.

>NA|TRBV6-5|TRBJ1-2|NA
TGTGCCAGCAGTTACGGCGGTATCTATGGCTACACCTTC
CASSYGGIYGYTF
>NA|TRBV4-1|TRBJ2-7|NA
TGCGCCAGCAGCCATTCCCCTCGCTACGAGCAGTACTTC
CASSHSPRYEQYF
>NA|TRBV19|TRBJ1-5|NA
TGTGCCAGTAGTATCCCAGGGGATTACCAGCCCCAGCATTTT
CASSIPGDYQPQHF
>TRBD2|TRBV7-2|TRBJ2-1|NA
TGTGCCAGCAGCTTAGCGCGCCTAGCGGGGGACTACAATGAGCAGTTCTTC
CASSLARLAGDYNEQFF
>TRBD2|TRBV29-1|TRBJ2-3|NA
TGCAGCGCTGAAATGCGGGAGCAGGCAGATACGCAGTATTTT
CSAEMREQADTQYF
>NA|TRBV10-2|TRBJ2-7|NA
TGCGCCAGCAGTGAGTCAATAGGACAGCCAGCCTACGAGCAGTACTTC
CASSESIGQPAYEQYF
>TRBD2|TRBV7-9|TRBJ2-3|few
TGTGCCAGCAGCTCGGGACTAGCGAGCACAGATACGCAGTATTTT
CASSSGLASTDTQYF
>TRBD1|TRBV9|TRBJ2-3|NA
TGTGCCAGCAGCGTAGTTGGGACAGGGTTGGATACGCAGTATTTT
CASSVVGTGLDTQYF
>TRBD1|TRBV4-2|TRBJ1-2|NA
TGTGCCAGCAGCCAAGAAGGGACAGGTGTCTATGGCTACCCCTTC
CASSQEGTGVYGYPF
>TRBD2|TRBV15|TRBJ2-7|NA
TGTGCCACCGCAAGTGCGGGAGAAGGCTACGAGCAGTACTTC
CATASAGEGYEQYF
>NA|TRBV5-4|TRBJ1-1|NA
TGTGCCAGCAGCCGAGAACCGAACACTGAAGCTTTCTTT
CASSREPNTEAFF
>TRBD2|TRBV18|TRBJ2-1|NA
TGTGCCAGCTCACCAGTCAGGTCGGGGGGTGAGCAGTTCTTC
CASSPVRSGGEQFF
>NA|TRBV30|TRBJ1-5|NA
TGTGCCTGGAGAGAGAGAACAGGTAGTAATCAGCCCCAGCATTTT
CAWRERTGSNQPQHF
>TRBD2|TRBV5-5|TRBJ2-3|NA
TGTGCCAGCAGCCTGGGACTAGCGGGGGTTTCTAGCACAGATACGCAGTATTTT
CASSLGLAGVSSTDTQYF
>NA|TRBV4-1|TRBJ2-7|NA
TGCGCCAGCAGCCAAGACCCCAGGGGTTACGAGCAGTACTTC
CASSQDPRGYEQYF
>NA|TRBV11-3|TRBJ2-6|NA
TGTGCCAGCAGCTTAGACAGCTCTGGGGCCAACGTCCTGACTTTC
CASSLDSSGANVLTF
>TRBD2|TRBV7-2|TRBJ2-1|NA
TGTGCCAGCAGCGCCCGACTAGCGGGGGGTGTCTACAATGAGCAGTTCTTC
CASSARLAGGVYNEQFF
>NA|TRBV27|TRBJ1-5|once
TGTGCCAGCAGTCCGGGGGTCGGATGGGGTCTAACAAGCTTT
CASSPGVGWGLTSF
>NA|TRBV19|TRBJ2-1|NA
TGTGCCAGTAGTATATTTGGTCGAGGCAATGAGCAGTTCTTC
CASSIFGRGNEQFF
>NA|TRBV5-6|TRBJ2-1|many
TGTGCCAGCAGCTTGGTCGGAGGGGGCCTTGTCGATGAGCAGTTCTTC
CASSLVGGGLVDEQFF
>TRBD2|TRBV13|TRBJ2-1|once
TGTGCCAGCAGCCCCTTCACCGGTGGCTACCTGGCCGGGACTAGCGGGGGGGCCCAGAATGAGCAGTTCTTC
CASSPFTGGYLAGTSGGAQNEQFF
>NA|TRBV9|TRBJ2-7|few
TGTGCCAGCAGCGTAGACCTATCCTACGAGCAGTACTTC
CASSVDLSYEQYF